The next 5 T cell receptor beta chains were all read from a single sample in a study of cytomegalovirus exposure and HLA in healthy donors (dated by TCRdb to the late 2010s). Libraries were prepared through the immunoSEQ multiplex PCR assay. A mixture of 60 forward primers for TCR Vbeta segments and 13 reverse primers for TCR Jbeta segments was used in the multiplex PCR. Entries here come from immuneACCESS through TCRdb and include only in-frame sequences with V and J called. Some clones fail to appear in such tables; in the studies checked, an unresolved V gene covers under half of the shortfall, and the cause of the remainder is unknown. For this sample there are under 130,000 clones; 79% appear just once. Jointly, the top ten make up 2.5% to 3.5% of the sample. The sequencing sample was made of PBMCs. The receptors were gathered from a woman aged 40 to 50 in good health and CMV-seronegative.

This clone was counted once. V usage is TRBV5-5 and J usage is TRBJ1-4; the D gene is possibly TRBD1 (6 bases). Germline V gene lookup returns CDR1 SGHKS and CDR2 YYEKEE (reference sequence). The V end was cut by 0 bases, the J end by 3 bases, with 9 bases between. The CDR3 is made up of 15 amino acids. CDR3 region: CASSLGGLANEKLFF. DNA for the CDR3: TGTGCCAGCAGCTTGGGGGGGCTGGCTAATGAAAAACTGTTTTTT.

The chain combines TRBV7-2 with TRBJ2-5; 13 bases agree with TRBD2. Germline lookup yields CDR1 SGHTA and CDR2 FQGNSA. The CDR3 totals 15 residues. V gave up 5 bases and J gave up 4 bases; unmatched junction bases: 4. The DNA of the CDR3 is TGTGCCAGCAGCCCCGGGACTAGCGGGGTAGAGACCCAGTACTTC. Translated: CASSPGTSGVETQYF.

The rearrangement links TRBV30 to TRBJ1-1; no reliable D call. Germline V CDR1 and CDR2: GTSNPN, SVGIG (reference sequence). The V end lost 4 bases, the J end lost 7 bases, and 10 bases lay between the germline ends. This CDR3 comprises 11 residues. The CDR3, as DNA: TGTGCCTGGAAAGACTCAATTGAAGCTTTCTTT. Translated: CAWKDSIEAFF.

The J gene is TRBJ1-1, the V gene TRBV5-8; D is unclear. Per germline, CDR1 SGHTS and CDR2 YDEGEE. Trimming stripped 4 bases from V and 1 base from J, with 8 bases between. This CDR3 is built from 13 residues. CDR3 DNA: TGTGCCAGCAGCAGGAGGGAGAACACTGAAGCTTTCTTT. This encodes CASSRRENTEAFF.

This chain joins TRBV2 and TRBJ2-5; perhaps TRBD1 as D (5 bases). The J call may be faulty, since TRBJ2-7 better matches the DNA end. CDR3 length: 14 residues. Germline V CDR1 and CDR2: SNHLY, FYNNEI. CDR3 nucleotides: TGTGCCAGCAGTGAACAGGGTCAATCCTACGAGCAGTACTTC. Residues: CASSEQGQSYEQYF.